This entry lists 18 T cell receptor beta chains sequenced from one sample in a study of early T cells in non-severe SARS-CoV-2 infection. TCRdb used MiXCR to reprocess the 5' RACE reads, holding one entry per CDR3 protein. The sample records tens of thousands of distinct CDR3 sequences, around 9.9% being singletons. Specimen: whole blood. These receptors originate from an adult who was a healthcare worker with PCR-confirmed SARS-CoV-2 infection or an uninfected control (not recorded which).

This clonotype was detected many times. CDR3 amino acids: CASSVTGSYNEQFF. Here the CDR3 DNA reads TGTGCCAGCAGTGTGACAGGGTCCTACAATGAGCAGTTCTTC. This rearrangement joins TRBV5-6 to TRBJ2-1; 7 bases line up with TRBD1. CDR1 is SGHDT and CDR2 is YYEEEE in the germline V gene. This CDR3 comprises 14 residues. V gave up 5 bases and J gave up 1 base; unmatched junction bases: 3.

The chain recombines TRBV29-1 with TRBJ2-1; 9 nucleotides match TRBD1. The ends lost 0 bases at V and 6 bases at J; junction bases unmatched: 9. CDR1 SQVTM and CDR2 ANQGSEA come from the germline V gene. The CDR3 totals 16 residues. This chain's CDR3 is CSVEDRGQGIRNEQFF. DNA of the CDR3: TGCAGCGTTGAAGATCGAGGACAGGGGATTCGCAATGAGCAGTTCTTC.

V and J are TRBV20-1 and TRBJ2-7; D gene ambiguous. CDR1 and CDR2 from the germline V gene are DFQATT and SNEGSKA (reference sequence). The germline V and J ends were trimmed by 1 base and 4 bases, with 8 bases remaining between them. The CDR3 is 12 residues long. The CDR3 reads CSARGSTYEQYF. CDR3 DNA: TGCAGTGCTAGAGGGTCGACTTACGAGCAGTACTTC.

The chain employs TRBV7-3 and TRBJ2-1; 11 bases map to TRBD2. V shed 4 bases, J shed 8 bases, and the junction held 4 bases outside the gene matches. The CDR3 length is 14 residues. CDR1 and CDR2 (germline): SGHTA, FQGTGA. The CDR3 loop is CASSSGLAAHEQFF. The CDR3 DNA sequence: TGTGCCAGCAGCTCGGGACTAGCGGCCCATGAGCAGTTCTTC. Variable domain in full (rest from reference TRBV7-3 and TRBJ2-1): GAGVSQTPSNKVTEKGKYVELRCDPISGHTALYWYRQSLGQGPEFLIYFQGTGAADDSGLPNDRFFAVRPEGSVSTLKIQRTERGDSAVYLCASSSGLAAHEQFFGPGTRLTVL.

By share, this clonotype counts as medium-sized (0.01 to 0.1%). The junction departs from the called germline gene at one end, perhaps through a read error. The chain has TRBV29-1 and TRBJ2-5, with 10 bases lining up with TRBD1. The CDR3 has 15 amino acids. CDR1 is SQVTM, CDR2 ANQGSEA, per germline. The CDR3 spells CSARKPGQGLVGDEF. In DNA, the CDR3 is TGCAGCGCAAGAAAACCGGGACAGGGGCTAGTAGGGGATGAGTTC. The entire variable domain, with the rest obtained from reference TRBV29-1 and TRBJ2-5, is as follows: SAVISQKPSRDICQRGTSLTIQCQVDSQVTMMFWYRQQPGQSLTLIATANQGSEATYESGFVIDKFPISRPNLTFSTLTVSNMSPEDSSIYLCSARKPGQGLVGDEFGPGTRLLVL.

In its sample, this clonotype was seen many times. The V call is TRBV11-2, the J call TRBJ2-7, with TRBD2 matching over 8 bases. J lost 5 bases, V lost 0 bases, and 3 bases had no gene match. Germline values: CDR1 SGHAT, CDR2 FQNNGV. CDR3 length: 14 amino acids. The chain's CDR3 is CASSLEGLGNEQYF. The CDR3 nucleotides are TGTGCCAGCAGCTTAGAGGGACTAGGGAACGAGCAGTACTTC. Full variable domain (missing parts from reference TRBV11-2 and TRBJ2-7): EAGVAQSPRYKIIEKRQSVAFWCNPISGHATLYWYQQILGQGPKLLIQFQNNGVVDDSQLPKDRFSAERLKGVDSTLKIQPAKLEDSAVYLCASSLEGLGNEQYFGPGTRLTVT.

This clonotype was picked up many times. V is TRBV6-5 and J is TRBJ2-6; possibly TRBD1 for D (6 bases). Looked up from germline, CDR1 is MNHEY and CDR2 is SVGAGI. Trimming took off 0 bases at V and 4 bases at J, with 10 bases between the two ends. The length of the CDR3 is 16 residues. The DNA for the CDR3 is TGTGCCAGCAGTTACTCGAGGGGGACAGGGGCCAACGTCCTGACTTTC. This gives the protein CASSYSRGTGANVLTF.

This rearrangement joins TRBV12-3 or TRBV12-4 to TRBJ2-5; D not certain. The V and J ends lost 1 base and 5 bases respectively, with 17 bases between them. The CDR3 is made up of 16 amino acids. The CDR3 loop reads CASSLGFVRRQETQYF. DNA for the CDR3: TGTGCCAGCAGTTTAGGATTCGTCAGGCGGCAGGAGACCCAGTACTTC.

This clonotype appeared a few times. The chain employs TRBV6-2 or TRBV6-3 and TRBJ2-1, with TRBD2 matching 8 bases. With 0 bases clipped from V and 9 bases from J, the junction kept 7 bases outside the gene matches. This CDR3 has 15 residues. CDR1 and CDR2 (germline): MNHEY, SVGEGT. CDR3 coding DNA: TGTGCCAGCAGTTACTCACGGGAGGGCCGTTCTGAGCAGTTCTTC. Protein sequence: CASSYSREGRSEQFF.

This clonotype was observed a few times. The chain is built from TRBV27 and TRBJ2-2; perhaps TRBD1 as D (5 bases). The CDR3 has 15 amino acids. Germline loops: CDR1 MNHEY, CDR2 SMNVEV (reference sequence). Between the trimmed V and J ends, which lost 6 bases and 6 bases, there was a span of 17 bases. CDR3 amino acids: CASSMGSRAPGELFF. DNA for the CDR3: TGTGCCAGCAGCATGGGGTCCAGGGCTCCCGGGGAGCTGTTTTTT.

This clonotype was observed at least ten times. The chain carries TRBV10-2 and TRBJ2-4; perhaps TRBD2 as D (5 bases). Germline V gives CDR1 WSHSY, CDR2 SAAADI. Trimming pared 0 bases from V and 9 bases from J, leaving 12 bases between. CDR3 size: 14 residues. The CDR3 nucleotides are TGCGCCAGCAGTGAGTCGACCGGGATAGGCATTCAGTACTTC. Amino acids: CASSESTGIGIQYF.

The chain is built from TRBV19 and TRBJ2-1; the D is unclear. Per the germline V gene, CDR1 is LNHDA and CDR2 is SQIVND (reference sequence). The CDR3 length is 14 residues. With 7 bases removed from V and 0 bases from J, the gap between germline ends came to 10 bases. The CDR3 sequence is CASKRTSSYNEQFF. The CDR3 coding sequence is TGTGCCAGTAAGCGAACGAGCTCCTACAATGAGCAGTTCTTC.

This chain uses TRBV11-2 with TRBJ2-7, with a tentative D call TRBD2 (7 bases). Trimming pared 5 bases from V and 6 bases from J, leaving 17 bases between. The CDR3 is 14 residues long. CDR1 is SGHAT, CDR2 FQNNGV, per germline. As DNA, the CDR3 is TGTGCCAGCAGCCCGGGGGAGGGGGGCGGCGAGCAGTACTTC. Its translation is CASSPGEGGGEQYF.

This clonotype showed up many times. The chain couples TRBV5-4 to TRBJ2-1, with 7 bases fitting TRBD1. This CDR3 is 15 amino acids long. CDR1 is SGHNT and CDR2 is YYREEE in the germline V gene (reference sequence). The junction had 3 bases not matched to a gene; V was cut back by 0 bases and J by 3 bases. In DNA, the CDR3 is TGTGCCAGCAGCTTGGGGACAGGAAGCTACAATGAGCAGTTCTTC. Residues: CASSLGTGSYNEQFF. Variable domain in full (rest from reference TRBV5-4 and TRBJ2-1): ETGVTQSPTHLIKTRGQQVTLRCSSQSGHNTVSWYQQALGQGPQFIFQYYREEENGRGNFPPRFSGLQFPNYSSELNVNALELDDSALYLCASSLGTGSYNEQFFGPGTRLTVL.

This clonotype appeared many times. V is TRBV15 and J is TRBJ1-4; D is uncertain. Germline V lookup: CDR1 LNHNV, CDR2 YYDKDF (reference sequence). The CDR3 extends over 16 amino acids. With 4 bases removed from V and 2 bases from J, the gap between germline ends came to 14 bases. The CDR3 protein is CATSKFNGRTNEKLFF. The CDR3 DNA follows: TGTGCCACCAGCAAGTTTAATGGGCGCACTAATGAAAAACTGTTTTTT.

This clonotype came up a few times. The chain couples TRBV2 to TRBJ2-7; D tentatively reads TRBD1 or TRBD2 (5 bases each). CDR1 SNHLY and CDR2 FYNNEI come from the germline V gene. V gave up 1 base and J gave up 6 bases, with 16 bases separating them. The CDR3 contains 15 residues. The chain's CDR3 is CASSEVVRDPLEQYF. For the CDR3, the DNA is TGTGCCAGCAGTGAAGTTGTGAGGGACCCCCTCGAGCAGTACTTC.

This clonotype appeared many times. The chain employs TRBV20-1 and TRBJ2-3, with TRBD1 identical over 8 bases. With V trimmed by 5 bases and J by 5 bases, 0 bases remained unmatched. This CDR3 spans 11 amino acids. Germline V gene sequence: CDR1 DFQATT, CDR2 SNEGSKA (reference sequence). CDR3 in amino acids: CSADRGDTQYF. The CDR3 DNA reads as TGCAGTGCTGACAGGGGAGATACGCAGTATTTT.

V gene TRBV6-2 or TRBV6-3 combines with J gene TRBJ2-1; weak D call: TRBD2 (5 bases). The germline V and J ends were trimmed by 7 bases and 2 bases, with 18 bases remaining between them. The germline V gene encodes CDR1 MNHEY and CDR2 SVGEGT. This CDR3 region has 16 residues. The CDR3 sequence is CASTHRGSKAYNEQFF. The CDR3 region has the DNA TGTGCCAGCACCCATCGAGGGTCTAAAGCCTACAATGAGCAGTTCTTC.